Listed below are T cell receptor beta chains from one sample, sequenced in a study of Ad26.COV2.S vaccination and SARS-CoV-2 variants. This table comes from immunoSEQ multiplex PCR, and its TCRdb copy is limited to in-frame clones, with some not included. Of more than 400,000 clones in the sample, around 90% were seen once. This specimen was peripheral blood, taken in a trial of Ad26.COV2.S vaccine versus placebo. Receptors were obtained from a person between 18 and 65 years old who received the Ad26.COV2.S COVID-19 vaccine or a placebo. Each CDR3 is given with its conserved first and last residue. The D gene is left open where the match is weak. Clone size is not always given. Where it is, it says once, few, many or a class for expanded clones.

j_gene | v_gene | d_gene | abundance | CDR3aa | CDR3nt
TRBJ1-1 | TRBV19 | NA | NA | CASKGSGNTEAFF | TGTGCCAGTAAGGGCAGTGGGAACACTGAAGCTTTCTTT
TRBJ2-5 | TRBV21-1 | NA | NA | CASRSSVQYF | TGTGCCAGCAGATCTAGCGTCCAGTACTTC
TRBJ2-7 | TRBV6-5 | TRBD1 | NA | CAMRTGTYEQYF | TGTGCCATGCGGACAGGGACCTACGAGCAGTACTTC
TRBJ2-6 | TRBV4-2 | NA | few | CASSQSSGSGANVLTF | TGTGCCAGCAGCCAGAGTAGCGGCTCTGGGGCCAACGTCCTGACTTTC
TRBJ2-3 | TRBV12-5 | NA | NA | CASEAGGTDTQYF | TGTGCTAGTGAGGCGGGTGGGACAGATACGCAGTATTTT
TRBJ2-3 | TRBV13 | TRBD2 | NA | CASSTRLAGGLRTDTQYF | TGTGCCAGCAGCACTCGACTAGCGGGAGGGCTCAGAACAGATACGCAGTATTTT
TRBJ2-7 | TRBV4-1 | NA | NA | CASSQEGQVDEQYF | TGCGCCAGCAGCCAAGAGGGGCAAGTGGACGAGCAGTACTTC
TRBJ2-3 | TRBV6-2/TRBV6-3 | NA | once | CASSWDSDTQYF | TGTGCCAGCAGTTGGGATTCGGATACGCAGTATTTT
TRBJ2-7 | TRBV3-1/TRBV3-2 | NA | NA | CASSQRLDGNYEQYF | TGTGCCAGCAGCCAAAGGCTAGACGGGAACTACGAGCAGTACTTC
TRBJ2-7 | TRBV12-2 | NA | NA | CASRLVSKGGSYEQYF | TGTGCAAGTCGCTTAGTGAGCAAGGGGGGGTCCTACGAGCAGTACTTC
TRBJ2-1 | TRBV28 | TRBD2 | NA | CASSSQRELLNEQFF | TGTGCCAGCAGTTCCCAGCGGGAGTTACTCAATGAGCAGTTCTTC
TRBJ1-6 | TRBV4-2 | TRBD1 | NA | CASSQEGQGGNSPLHF | TGTGCCAGCAGCCAAGAAGGACAGGGAGGTAATTCACCCCTCCACTTT
TRBJ1-1 | TRBV30 | TRBD1 | NA | CAWSNRGRTEAFF | TGTGCCTGGAGTAACAGGGGGCGGACTGAAGCTTTCTTT
TRBJ2-7 | TRBV5-1 | NA | NA | CASSLAGRGSEQYF | TGCGCCAGCAGCTTGGCCGGACGGGGGTCTGAGCAGTACTTC
TRBJ2-1 | TRBV30 | NA | once | CAWSVRVGNEQFF | TGTGCCTGGAGTGTTCGGGTGGGCAATGAGCAGTTCTTC
TRBJ2-3 | TRBV7-3 | TRBD1 | NA | CASSARDSFDTQYF | TGTGCCAGCAGCGCCCGGGACAGCTTTGATACGCAGTATTTT
TRBJ2-2 | TRBV4-2 | NA | few | CASSQDLGLELFF | TGTGCCAGCAGCCAAGATTTGGGATTGGAGCTGTTTTTT
TRBJ2-1 | TRBV21-1 | NA | NA | CASSKATGLAGVNEQFF | TGTGCCAGCAGCAAAGCTACCGGACTAGCGGGAGTCAATGAGCAGTTCTTC
TRBJ2-1 | TRBV29-1 | NA | NA | CSVEGSAYNEQFF | TGCAGCGTTGAAGGTAGTGCCTACAATGAGCAGTTCTTC
TRBJ2-1 | TRBV27 | NA | NA | CASASNAPRLVLFF | TGTGCCAGCGCATCCAACGCTCCCCGACTAGTTCTGTTCTTC
TRBJ2-1 | TRBV28 | TRBD1 | NA | CASSRRDRDYNEQFF | TGTGCCAGCAGTCGGCGGGACAGGGACTACAATGAGCAGTTCTTC
TRBJ2-4 | TRBV7-9 | TRBD2 | NA | CATAAGQGVTKNIQYF | TGTGCCACAGCAGCGGGGCAGGGTGTGACCAAAAACATTCAGTACTTC
TRBJ2-3 | TRBV5-6 | TRBD1 | NA | CASNLRGQRTDTQYF | TGTGCCAGCAACCTCAGGGGACAGCGCACAGATACGCAGTATTTT
TRBJ1-1 | TRBV7-9 | NA | NA | CASSARPDTEAFF | TGTGCCAGCAGTGCACGTCCCGACACTGAAGCTTTCTTT
TRBJ1-5 | TRBV28 | NA | NA | CASSIPGDANQPQHF | TGTGCCAGCAGTATTCCAGGGGACGCCAATCAGCCCCAGCATTTT
TRBJ2-7 | TRBV7-2 | NA | NA | CASSLPSGATYEQYF | TGTGCCAGCAGCTTACCCAGTGGCGCAACCTACGAGCAGTACTTC
TRBJ2-4 | TRBV3-1/TRBV3-2 | TRBD2 | NA | CASSQRAGTSVKNIQYF | TGTGCCAGCAGCCAGCGTGCCGGGACTAGCGTGAAGAACATTCAGTACTTC
TRBJ2-1 | TRBV5-4 | TRBD2 | few | CASSLAGLAVNNEQFF | TGTGCCAGCAGCTTGGCCGGACTAGCGGTAAACAATGAGCAGTTCTTC
TRBJ1-2 | TRBV29-1 | TRBD1 | NA | CSGRDRGYGYTF | TGCAGCGGCCGGGACAGGGGCTATGGCTACACCTTC
TRBJ1-6 | TRBV5-4 | TRBD1 | NA | CASSLGQGNSPLHF | TGTGCCAGCAGCTTGGGACAGGGTAATTCACCCCTCCACTTT
TRBJ2-3 | TRBV5-1 | TRBD2 | once | CASSLGRGRVWNTDTQYF | TGCGCCAGCAGCTTGGGTCGCGGGAGGGTCTGGAACACAGATACGCAGTATTTT
TRBJ2-1 | TRBV15 | TRBD2 | NA | CATSRDRGTSGRINEQFF | TGTGCCACCAGCAGAGACCGCGGCACTAGCGGGAGGATCAATGAGCAGTTCTTC
TRBJ1-2 | TRBV19 | NA | NA | CASSIREYGYTF | TGTGCCAGTAGTATCCGAGAATATGGCTACACCTTC